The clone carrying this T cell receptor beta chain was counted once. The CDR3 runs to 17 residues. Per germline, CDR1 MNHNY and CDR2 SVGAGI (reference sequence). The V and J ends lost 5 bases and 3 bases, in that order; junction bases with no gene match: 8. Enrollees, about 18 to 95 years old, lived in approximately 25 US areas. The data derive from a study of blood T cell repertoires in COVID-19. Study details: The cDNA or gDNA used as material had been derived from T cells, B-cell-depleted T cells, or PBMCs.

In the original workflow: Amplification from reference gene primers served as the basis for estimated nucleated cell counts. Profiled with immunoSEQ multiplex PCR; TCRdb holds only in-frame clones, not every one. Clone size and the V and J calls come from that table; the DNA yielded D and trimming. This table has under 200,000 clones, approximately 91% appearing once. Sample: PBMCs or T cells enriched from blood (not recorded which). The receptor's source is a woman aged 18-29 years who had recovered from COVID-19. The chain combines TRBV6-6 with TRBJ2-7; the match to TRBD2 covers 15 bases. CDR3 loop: CASSRGLAGGKVYEQYF. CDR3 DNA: TGTGCCAGCAGTCGAGGACTAGCGGGAGGGAAAGTCTACGAGCAGTACTTC.